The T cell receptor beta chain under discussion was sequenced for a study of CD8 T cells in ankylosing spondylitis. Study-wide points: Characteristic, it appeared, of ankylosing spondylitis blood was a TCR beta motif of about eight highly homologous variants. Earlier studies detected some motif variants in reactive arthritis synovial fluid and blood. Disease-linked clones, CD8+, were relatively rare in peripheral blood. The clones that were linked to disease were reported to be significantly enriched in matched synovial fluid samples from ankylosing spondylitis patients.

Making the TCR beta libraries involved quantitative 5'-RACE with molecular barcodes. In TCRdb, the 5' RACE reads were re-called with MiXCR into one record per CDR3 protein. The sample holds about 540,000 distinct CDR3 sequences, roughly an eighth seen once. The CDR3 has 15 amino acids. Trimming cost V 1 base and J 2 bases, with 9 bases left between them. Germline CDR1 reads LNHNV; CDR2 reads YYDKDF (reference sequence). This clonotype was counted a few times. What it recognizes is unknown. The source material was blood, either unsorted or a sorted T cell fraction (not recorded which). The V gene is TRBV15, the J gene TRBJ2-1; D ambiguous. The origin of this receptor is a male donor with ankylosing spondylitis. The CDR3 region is CATSRGAVAYNEQFF. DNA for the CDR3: TGTGCCACCAGCAGAGGCGCGGTCGCCTACAATGAGCAGTTCTTC.